One and the same sample provided the 8 T cell receptor beta chains below, sequenced in a study of shared clonotypes between healthy human individuals. Assay used: immunoSEQ multiplex PCR; TCRdb lists only in-frame clones, some missing. The data show some 2,400,000 clones, with around 95% seen just once and roughly 0.13% held by the top ten. Sequencing was done on a sample of naive CD4+ T cells sorted from blood. The subset is: CD45RA+ positively selected. The receptors were sampled from a man between 18 and 35 years old in good health.

The chain recombines TRBV6-1 with TRBJ1-5; D remains unclear. This CDR3 is built from 14 residues. Germline V CDR1 and CDR2: MNHNS, SASEGT. V gave up 4 bases and J gave up 8 bases, with 15 bases separating them. CDR3 DNA: TGTGCCAGCAGTGTAGGTCCAGGCTTGGAGCCCCAGCATTTT. This sequence encodes CASSVGPGLEPQHF.

The chain uses TRBV19 and TRBJ1-1; TRBD1 matches 8 bases. Germline V gives CDR1 LNHDA, CDR2 SQIVND (reference sequence). The CDR3 extends over 12 amino acids. V lost 4 bases, J lost 11 bases, and 6 bases stayed unmatched. The CDR3 region has the DNA TGTGCCAGTAGTAGGACAGGGTCTTTGGCTTTCTTT. Translated, it gives CASSRTGSLAFF.

The rearrangement links TRBV7-2 to TRBJ2-7, with a tentative D call TRBD1 (6 bases). Trimming took 5 bases from V and 3 from J, leaving 20 bases between them. CDR3 length equals 16 residues. Germline CDR1 and CDR2: SGHTA and FQGNSA. This CDR3 is CASSPSGQGLIYEQYF. The CDR3 DNA is TGTGCCAGCAGCCCCTCAGGGCAGGGGCTGATCTACGAGCAGTACTTC.

V is TRBV5-4 and J is TRBJ2-5; D might be TRBD2 (5 bases). This CDR3 is 14 amino acids long. Germline loops: CDR1 SGHNT, CDR2 YYREEE (reference sequence). V gave up 1 base and J gave up 2 bases, with 9 bases separating them. DNA for the CDR3: TGTGCCAGCAGCTTGTTGAGAGGGCAAGAGACCCAGTACTTC. Protein sequence: CASSLLRGQETQYF.

The chain joins TRBV6-6 to TRBJ1-3; D gene unclear. The CDR3 spans 14 residues. With 6 bases removed from V and 0 bases from J, the gap between germline ends came to 9 bases. Germline loops: CDR1 MNHNY, CDR2 SVGAGI (reference sequence). The CDR3 bases are TGTGCCAGCAGACGCACCAACTCTGGAAACACCATATATTTT. Amino acids: CASRRTNSGNTIYF.

The rearrangement links TRBV18 to TRBJ2-1; 10 positions agree with TRBD2. The CDR3 sequence is 16 residues long. V lost 3 bases and J lost 5; bases outside the gene matches: 7. CDR1 is KGHSH and CDR2 is LQKENI in the germline V gene. The CDR3 DNA follows: TGTGCCAGCTCACCTACCATAGCGGGAGGCAACAATGAGCAGTTCTTC. Its protein product is CASSPTIAGGNNEQFF.

The J gene is TRBJ1-4, the V gene TRBV5-6; no clear D. The CDR3 spans 16 residues. Germline assignment: CDR1 SGHDT and CDR2 YYEEEE. The ends were cut back, 0 bases at V and 0 bases at J, with 9 bases in the middle. The CDR3 nucleotides read TGTGCCAGCAGCTTGGAACGGGCCGCAACTAATGAAAAACTGTTTTTT. Its protein is CASSLERAATNEKLFF.

V and J are TRBV25-1 and TRBJ1-1; D unresolved. Trimming pared 4 bases from V and 2 bases from J, leaving 8 bases between. Per germline, CDR1 MGHDK and CDR2 SYGVNS. The CDR3 loop spans 13 amino acids. The CDR3 protein is CASSAGLNTEAFF. DNA for the CDR3: TGTGCCAGCAGTGCTGGCCTAAACACTGAAGCTTTCTTT.